These T cell receptor beta chains were read from a single sample in a study of blood T cell repertoires in COVID-19. Sequencing was performed with immunoSEQ multiplex PCR; in TCRdb, only in-frame clones are kept and a portion is missing. The repertoire holds over 50,000 clones, with roughly 86% as singletons. The sequencing input was peripheral blood. The receptors here all came from a man in his 60s with acute or convalescent COVID-19. Both conserved end residues are part of each CDR3. D genes are given only for firm matches. A row's size may be missing; if present it is once, few, many or a size class.

clone_size	j_call	v_call	d_call	cdr3_nt	cdr3_aa
-	TRBJ2-3	TRBV5-5	-	TGTGCCAGCAGCTCAACCCCTCTTCCGGGATATACGCAGTATTTT	CASSSTPLPGYTQYF
-	TRBJ1-2	TRBV5-1	-	TGCGCCAGCAGAAACCCAGGAAACTATGGCTACACCTTC	CASRNPGNYGYTF
-	TRBJ2-5	TRBV21-1	-	TGTGCCAGCAGCAATAGGATGAAGCGGGGGGATGAACAAGAGACCCAGTACTTC	CASSNRMKRGDEQETQYF
-	TRBJ2-4	TRBV5-1	TRBD1	TGCGCCAGCAGCTCATCGACAGGGGCGAACATTCAGTACTTC	CASSSSTGANIQYF
-	TRBJ1-4	TRBV5-1	TRBD1	TGCGCCAGCAGCTTGAAGGGGGCGGGGGAAAAACTGTTTTTT	CASSLKGAGEKLFF
-	TRBJ2-2	TRBV7-3	-	TGTGCCAGCAGCTTAATCCGGGCCGGGGAGCTGTTTTTT	CASSLIRAGELFF
-	TRBJ1-4	TRBV19	-	TGTGCCAGTATGCCGAGGACGGGGGGTGAAAAACTGTTTTTT	CASMPRTGGEKLFF
-	TRBJ1-2	TRBV6-5	TRBD1	TGTGCCAGCAGAAGACAGGGAGACTATGGCTACACCTTC	CASRRQGDYGYTF
-	TRBJ2-7	TRBV6-2/TRBV6-3	-	TGTGCCAGCAGTTACCCGGTCACCGGGTACAACTACGAGCAGTACTTC	CASSYPVTGYNYEQYF
once	TRBJ1-2	TRBV19	-	TGTGCCAGTAGTATCAGGGAGGCCAACTATGGCTACACCTTC	CASSIREANYGYTF
-	TRBJ2-1	TRBV30	-	TGTGCCTGGGGGGCCAATGAGCAGTTCTTC	CAWGANEQFF
-	TRBJ2-7	TRBV18	TRBD1	TGTGCCAGCTCACCCGGGACAGGGGGCTTCGAGCAGTACTTC	CASSPGTGGFEQYF
-	TRBJ1-3	TRBV19	-	TGTGCCAGTAGTCCCCGGGTAGAGAGCTCTGGAAACACCATATATTTT	CASSPRVESSGNTIYF
once	TRBJ1-2	TRBV6-4	TRBD1	TGTGCCAGCAGGGGGGACAGGGATTATGGCTACACCTTC	CASRGDRDYGYTF
-	TRBJ1-2	TRBV6-2/TRBV6-3	-	TGTGCCAGCAGTTACTCGACTATGAATGGCTACACCTTC	CASSYSTMNGYTF
-	TRBJ1-3	TRBV21-1	-	TGTGCCAGCAGCAAAGGGTGGGACAGGGGACCCACCCAAGGAAACACCATATATTTT	CASSKGWDRGPTQGNTIYF
-	TRBJ2-1	TRBV11-3	TRBD1	TGTGCCAGCAGCACCCGACAGGGGGTCGATGAGCAGTTCTTC	CASSTRQGVDEQFF
-	TRBJ2-1	TRBV19	TRBD2	TGTGCCAGTAGTTCCCCCTTTAGCGGGGGACAGCTTTACAATGAGCAGTTCTTC	CASSSPFSGGQLYNEQFF
-	TRBJ1-5	TRBV27	-	TGTGCCAGCAGTCCTTCGACAGGTGTTCAAGGTCAGCCCCAGCATTTT	CASSPSTGVQGQPQHF
-	TRBJ1-6	TRBV5-4	-	TGTGCCAGCAGCTTAGACTCACTCCAGGGTTCACCCCTCCACTTT	CASSLDSLQGSPLHF
-	TRBJ2-1	TRBV18	-	TGTGCCAGCTCCCCTAGATTGAGCTCCTACAATGAGCAGTTCTTC	CASSPRLSSYNEQFF
-	TRBJ2-7	TRBV19	TRBD2	TGTGCCAGTAGTATAAAAGCGGGGCCCTACGAGCAGTACTTC	CASSIKAGPYEQYF